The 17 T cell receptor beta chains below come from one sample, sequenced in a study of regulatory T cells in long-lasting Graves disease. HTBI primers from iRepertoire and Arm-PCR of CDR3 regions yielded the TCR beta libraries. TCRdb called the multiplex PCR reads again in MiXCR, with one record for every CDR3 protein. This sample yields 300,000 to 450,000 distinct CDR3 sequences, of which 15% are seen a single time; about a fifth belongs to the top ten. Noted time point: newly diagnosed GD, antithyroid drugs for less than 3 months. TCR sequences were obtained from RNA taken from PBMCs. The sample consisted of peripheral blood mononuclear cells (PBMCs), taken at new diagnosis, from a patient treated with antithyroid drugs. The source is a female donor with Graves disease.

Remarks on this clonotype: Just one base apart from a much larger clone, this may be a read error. The CDR3 reads CAGSSTGVQANYGYTF. CDR3 in DNA: TGTGCCGGCAGTTCGACAGGGGTCCAAGCTAACTATGGCTACACCTTC. The J gene is TRBJ1-2, the V gene TRBV7-9; TRBD1 matches at 8 bases. The CDR3 sequence is 16 residues long. Germline CDR1 SEHNR, CDR2 FQNEAQ (reference sequence).

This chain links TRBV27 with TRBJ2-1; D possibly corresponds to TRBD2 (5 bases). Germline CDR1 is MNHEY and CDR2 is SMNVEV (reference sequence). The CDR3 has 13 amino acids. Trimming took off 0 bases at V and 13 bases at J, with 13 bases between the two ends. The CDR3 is CASSLSGDSRQFF. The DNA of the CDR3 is TGTGCCAGCAGTTTATCGGGAGACTCTAGACAGTTCTTC.

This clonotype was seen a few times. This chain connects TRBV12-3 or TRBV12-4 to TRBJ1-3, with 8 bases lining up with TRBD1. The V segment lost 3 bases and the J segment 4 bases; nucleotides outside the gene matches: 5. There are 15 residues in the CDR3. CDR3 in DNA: TGTGCCAGCAGTTTTGGGACAGGACTCGGAAACACCATATATTTT. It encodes CASSFGTGLGNTIYF.

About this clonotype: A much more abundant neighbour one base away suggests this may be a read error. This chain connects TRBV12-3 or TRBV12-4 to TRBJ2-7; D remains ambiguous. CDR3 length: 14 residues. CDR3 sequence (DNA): TGTGCCAGCGGTTTTCGTGGCAGACCCTACGAGCAGTACTTC. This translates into CASGFRGRPYEQYF.

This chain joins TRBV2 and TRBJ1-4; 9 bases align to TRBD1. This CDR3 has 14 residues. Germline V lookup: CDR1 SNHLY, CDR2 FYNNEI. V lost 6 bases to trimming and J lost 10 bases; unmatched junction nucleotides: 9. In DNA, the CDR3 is TGTGCCAGCAGCCTTCGGGACAGGGCTGTAAAACTGTTTTTT. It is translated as CASSLRDRAVKLFF.

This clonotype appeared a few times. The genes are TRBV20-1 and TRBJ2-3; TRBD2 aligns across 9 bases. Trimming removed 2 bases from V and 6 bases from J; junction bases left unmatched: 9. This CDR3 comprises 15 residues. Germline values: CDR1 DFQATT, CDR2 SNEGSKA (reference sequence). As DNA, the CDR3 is TGCAGTGCTAGATTGGGCGGGGGGGCCTTGGATACGCAGTATTTT. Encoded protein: CSARLGGGALDTQYF.

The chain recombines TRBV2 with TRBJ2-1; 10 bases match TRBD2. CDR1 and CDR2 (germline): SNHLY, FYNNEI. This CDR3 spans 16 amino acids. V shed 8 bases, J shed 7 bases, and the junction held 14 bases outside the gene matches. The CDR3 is CASQYTRTSGMNEQFF. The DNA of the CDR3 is TGTGCCAGCCAATACACCCGGACTAGCGGCATGAATGAGCAGTTCTTC.

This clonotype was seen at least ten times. This CDR3 reads CASSLCKCQIKTDTEAFF. As DNA, the CDR3 is TGTGCCAGCAGTTTATGCAAGTGCCAGATCAAGACGGACACTGAAGCTTTCTTT. The chain is built from TRBV28 and TRBJ1-1; no definite D call. Trimming removed 0 bases at V and 3 bases at J, with 20 bases between. The V gene's germline CDR1 is MDHEN and CDR2 SYDVKM. This CDR3 is built from 18 residues.

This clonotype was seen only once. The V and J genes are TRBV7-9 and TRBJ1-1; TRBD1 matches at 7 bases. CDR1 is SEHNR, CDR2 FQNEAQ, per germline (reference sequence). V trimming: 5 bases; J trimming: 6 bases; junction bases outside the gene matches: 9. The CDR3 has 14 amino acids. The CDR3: CASSPPGTAAEAFF. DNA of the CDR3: TGTGCCAGCAGCCCTCCCGGGACAGCTGCTGAAGCTTTCTTT.

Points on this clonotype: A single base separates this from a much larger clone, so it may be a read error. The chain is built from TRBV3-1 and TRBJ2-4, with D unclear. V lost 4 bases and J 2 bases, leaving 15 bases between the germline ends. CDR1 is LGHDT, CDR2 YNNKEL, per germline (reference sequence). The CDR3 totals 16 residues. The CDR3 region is CASSPRTATSKNIQYF. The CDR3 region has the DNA TGTGCCAGCAGCCCACGTACCGCGACATCCAAAAACATTCAGTACTTC.

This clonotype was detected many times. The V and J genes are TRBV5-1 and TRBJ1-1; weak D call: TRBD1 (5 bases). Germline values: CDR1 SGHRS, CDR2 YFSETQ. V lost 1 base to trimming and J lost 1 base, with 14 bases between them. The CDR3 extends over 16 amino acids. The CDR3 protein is CASSLFFRGSNTEAFF. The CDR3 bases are TGCGCCAGCAGCTTGTTTTTCCGGGGCTCGAACACTGAAGCTTTCTTT.

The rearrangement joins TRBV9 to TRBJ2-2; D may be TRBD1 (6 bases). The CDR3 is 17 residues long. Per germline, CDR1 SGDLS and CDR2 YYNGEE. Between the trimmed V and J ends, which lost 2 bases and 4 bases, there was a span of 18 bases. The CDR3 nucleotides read TGTGCCAGCAGCGTCGGTACCGGGACAACTCTCACCGGGGAGCTGTTTTTT. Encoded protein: CASSVGTGTTLTGELFF. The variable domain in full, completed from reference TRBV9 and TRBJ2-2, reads DSGVTQTPKHLITATGQRVTLRCSPRSGDLSVYWYQQSLDQGLQFLIQYYNGEERAKGNILERFSAQQFPDLHSELNLSSLELGDSALYFCASSVGTGTTLTGELFFGEGSRLTVL.

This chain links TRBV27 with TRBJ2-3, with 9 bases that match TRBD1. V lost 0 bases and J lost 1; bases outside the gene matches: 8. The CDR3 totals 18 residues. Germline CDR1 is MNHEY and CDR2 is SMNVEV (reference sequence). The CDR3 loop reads CASSLSMLRTGGTDTQYF. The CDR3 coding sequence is TGTGCCAGCAGTTTATCGATGCTGCGGACAGGGGGCACAGATACGCAGTATTTT.

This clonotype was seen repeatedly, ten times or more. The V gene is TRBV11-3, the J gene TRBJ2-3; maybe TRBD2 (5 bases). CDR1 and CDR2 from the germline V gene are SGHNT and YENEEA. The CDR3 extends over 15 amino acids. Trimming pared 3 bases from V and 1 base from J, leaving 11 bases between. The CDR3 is CASSLRAEGTDTQYF. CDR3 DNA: TGTGCCAGCAGCTTGAGGGCGGAGGGCACAGATACGCAGTATTTT.

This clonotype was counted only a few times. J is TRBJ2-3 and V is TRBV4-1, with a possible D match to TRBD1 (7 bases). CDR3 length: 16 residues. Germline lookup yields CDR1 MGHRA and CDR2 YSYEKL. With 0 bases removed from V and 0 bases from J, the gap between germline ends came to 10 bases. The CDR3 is CASSQETGTSTDTQYF. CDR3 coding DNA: TGCGCCAGCAGCCAAGAGACAGGGACTAGCACAGATACGCAGTATTTT.

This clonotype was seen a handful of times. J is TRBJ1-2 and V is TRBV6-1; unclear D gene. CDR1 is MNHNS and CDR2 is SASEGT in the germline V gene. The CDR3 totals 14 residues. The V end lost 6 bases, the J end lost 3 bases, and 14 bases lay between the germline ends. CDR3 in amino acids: CASRKTGKDYGYTF. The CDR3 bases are TGTGCCAGCAGAAAAACCGGGAAAGACTATGGCTACACCTTC.

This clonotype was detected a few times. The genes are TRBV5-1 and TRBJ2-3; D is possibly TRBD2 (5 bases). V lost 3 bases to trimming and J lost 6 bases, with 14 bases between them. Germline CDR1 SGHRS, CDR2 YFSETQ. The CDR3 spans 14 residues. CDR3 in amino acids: CASSSFSGSDTQYF. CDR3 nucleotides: TGCGCCAGCAGCTCTTTCTCGGGATCCGATACGCAGTATTTT.